These 2 T cell receptor beta chains originate from one sample sequenced in a study of T cell responses to AZD1222 COVID-19 vaccine. Clones were read by immunoSEQ multiplex PCR, and TCRdb kept only the in-frame ones, dropping some. The sample carries 100,000 to 150,000 clones, approximately 88% recorded once. Sample: peripheral blood, taken on day 0 of AZD1222 vaccination. These receptors were obtained from an adult in good health.

This clone was recorded once. The chain carries TRBV3-1 (or the pseudogene TRBV3-2) and TRBJ2-1; no reliable D call. V shed 0 bases and J shed 3 bases, with 6 bases lying between them. The CDR3 consists of 14 residues. The germline V gene has CDR1 LGHDT and CDR2 YNNKEL (reference sequence). CDR3 loop: CASSQDRVYNEQFF. In DNA form, the CDR3 reads TGTGCCAGCAGCCAAGATCGTGTCTACAATGAGCAGTTCTTC.

This clone has just a few counts. The rearrangement uses TRBV6-5 and TRBJ1-3; D remains unclear. Germline loops: CDR1 MNHEY, CDR2 SVGAGI. The V end was cut by 6 bases, the J end by 0 bases, with 12 bases between. CDR3 length: 15 amino acids. This chain's CDR3 is CASSYLGSSGNTIYF. CDR3 sequence (DNA): TGTGCCAGCAGCTACCTCGGAAGCTCTGGAAACACCATATATTTT.